This note documents a single TCR beta chain sequence. This clonotype was picked up a small number of times. No antigen is known for it. Base qualities are not at hand, and no much larger clone is one base apart. The donors were a few dozen Caucasian individuals from Russia, aged roughly 6 to 100 years, who were systemically healthy. Each donor gave ten milliliters of peripheral blood, collected into EDTA-treated Vacutainer tubes. Ficoll-Paque density-gradient centrifugation was used to isolate PBMCs, with at least 6.5 million per sample. Total RNA was extracted from PBMCs with Trizol reagent, with at least 6 micrograms obtained per sample. For every donor, an aliquot of PBMCs went through flow cytometry to measure the percentages of naive CD45RAhigh/CD27high T cells. The library was made by 5' RACE. This sample was sequenced with an Illumina HiSeq 2500. The second PCR ran for roughly 6 to 11 cycles and used a J-beta primer mix along with a sample-barcoded 5' primer. A template-switch 5' adaptor carrying 12 random nucleotides introduced a unique molecular identifier onto each TCR beta cDNA molecule. Each sample yielded at least 2.5 million CDR3-containing paired-end reads. All of the RNA was converted into first-strand cDNA using the Mint cDNA synthesis kit, with a TRBC-specific oligonucleotide serving as the primer. After uracil-DNA glycosylase treatment, a first 18-cycle PCR used universal primers M1SS and BC2_uni_R on all cDNA. The paper's processing steps were these. Each sample was normalized by randomly selecting 1 million high-quality reads, each carrying a distinct molecular identifier. Instead of being binned into consensus sequences, reads that shared molecular identifiers were thrown out. MiTCR, with a Q25 quality threshold and the strictest error-elimination algorithm, was used for CDR3 identification, clonotype clustering and error correction. Lower-bound total TCR beta diversity was estimated with a nonparametric unseen species model using Euler transformation. TCRdb redid the processing of the public reads, applying fastp at Q25 and MiXCR, and retained in-frame beta chains. Rows with one shared CDR3 protein collapse into an entry with the most common genes and DNA. The V and J calls shown here were made by TCRdb, not taken from the authors' results. The sample includes roughly 800,000 distinct CDR3 sequences, with roughly 25% observed a single time. The ten largest clones represent approximately 4% of the sample.

This entry comes from a study of blood T cells in healthy people across ages (dated by TCRdb to between 2014 and 2016). Regarding the study in general: In model experiments, template switching captured about one uniquely barcoded TCR beta cDNA molecule for every two T cells. To track age-related changes in TCR beta repertoire diversity, the study relied on deep sequencing normalized with unique cDNA molecular identifiers. The donors were split into four age groups: young (average about 15 years), middle-aged (39), aged (approximately 60) and long-lived (under 85). Using the same blood draw, the study looked at two additional independent replicas of 1 million unique cDNA reads for two donors, one aged 18 to 29 and the other aged 80 or older.

From the germline V gene, CDR1 is SQVTM and CDR2 is ANQGSEA. V drops 0 bases and J drops 5 bases, leaving 14 bases in between. Spanning cysteine to phenylalanine, the CDR3 consists of 15 amino acids. Only the CDR3 DNA stays, 45 bases, in frame from base 1. Points the paper makes about the study in general: Compared with the aged group, the long-lived group had more naive CD4+ T cells, fewer expanded clones and increased TCR diversity, suggesting age selection. Estimates of total diversity from one million sequenced T cells were regarded as lower bounds and underestimates. Observed TCR beta diversity per million T cells fell roughly linearly with age, and a significant reduction was already apparent by age around 40. There was a strong correlation between observed TCR beta diversity and the percentage of naive T cells measured by flow cytometry. Bulk unsorted PBMC profiling prevented conclusive comparison of naive and antigen-experienced compartments. Because donor CMV infection status was unknown, age-related changes in expanded clonotypes were potentially confounded.

Another study also made use of these data, one on T cells of mothers and their children. The second study, in turn, reports: Nine systemically healthy Caucasian individuals, comprising three mothers and their six children, were included as donors. cDNA synthesis used all of the extracted RNA, with approximately 1.6 ug of RNA in each 15 ul reaction. In the second PCR, the M1S primer added sample barcodes and 2-4 random nucleotides. Each mother yielded over 8 million TCR beta CDR3 reads and each child 3 million or so reads. TCR recombination output is similarly shaped by thymic selection in related and unrelated pairs, with a minor effect exerted by inherited differences. Normalized repertoire overlap was always found to be slightly, but never significantly, higher in related mother-child pairs than in unrelated mother-child pairs. Persistent microchimeric T cell clones were not detected, at a sensitivity of about 90 clones per million clonotypes. In the study, deep NGS was used to compare the TCR beta repertoires of mothers and children, and features distinguishing related mother-child pairs from unrelated individuals were sought. On average, the children were around 11 +/- 4 years old, while the mothers were about 40 +/- 4 years old. After adapter ligation was performed with NEBNext reagents, the libraries were sequenced on an Illumina HiSeq 2000 with 100+100 nt paired-end reads. Mother and child libraries were prepared a month apart and sequenced in separate runs to prevent cross-contamination. For each donor, between roughly 500,000 and 2,100,000 distinct TCR beta clonotypes were identified. Naive TCR beta clonotypes were estimated from low-frequency clonotypes matched to each donor's FACS-determined naive share, without sorting.

This receptor was identified in a boy between 10 and 17 years old in good health. Here the chain combines TRBV29-1 and TRBJ2-1; TRBD2 could be the D gene, as 5 bases match. Material for sequencing was blood. CDR3 protein: CSVEDKGSVHNEQFF. The bases are TGCAGCGTTGAAGACAAGGGTAGCGTACACAATGAGCAGTTCTTC.